These 14 T cell receptor beta chains share one sample of origin, sequenced in a study of T cell responses to AZD1222 COVID-19 vaccine. Using immunoSEQ multiplex PCR, the repertoire was profiled, and TCRdb retains in-frame clones only, with some absent. The table shows some 120,000 clones, with less than 90% occurring only once. This sample comprised peripheral blood, obtained on day 0 of AZD1222 vaccination. The receptors shown here come from an adult in good health.

This clone was detected a few times. V usage is TRBV7-3 and J usage is TRBJ1-5, with 7 positions matching TRBD1. CDR1 and CDR2 from the germline V gene are SGHTA and FQGTGA. V lost 4 bases and J lost 0; bases outside the gene matches: 6. The CDR3 runs 16 residues. As DNA, the CDR3 is TGTGCCAGCAGCTCGGGACAGAGGGGTAGCAATCAGCCCCAGCATTTT. Its protein product is CASSSGQRGSNQPQHF.

This chain links TRBV4-1 with TRBJ2-5; no clear D. Looked up from germline, CDR1 is MGHRA and CDR2 is YSYEKL. The CDR3 is 12 residues long. The V end lost 2 bases, the J end lost 5 bases, and 6 bases lay between the germline ends. CDR3 sequence (DNA): TGCGCCAGCAGCCAACGCGGCGAGACCCAGTACTTC. Its protein product is CASSQRGETQYF.

This chain joins TRBV6-4 and TRBJ2-2, with no clear D. The CDR3 consists of 16 residues. V shed 4 bases and J shed 2 bases, with 14 bases lying between them. Germline loops: CDR1 MRHNA, CDR2 SNTAGT. CDR3 sequence: CASSADSSHNTGELFF. The CDR3 coding sequence is TGTGCCAGCAGTGCCGACTCCTCACACAACACCGGGGAGCTGTTTTTT.

The J gene is TRBJ1-2, the V gene TRBV5-1; 7 bases fit TRBD1. The CDR3 has 17 residues. The ends lost 0 bases at V and 6 bases at J; junction bases unmatched: 14. Germline V lookup: CDR1 SGHRS, CDR2 YFSETQ. CDR3 nucleotide sequence: TGCGCCAGCAGCTTGGGCCATACAGGGGCTAACGTGAATGGCTACACCTTC. Translating gives CASSLGHTGANVNGYTF.

V and J are TRBV5-1 and TRBJ2-2; a possible D gene is TRBD1 (5 bases). Germline V gene data show CDR1 as SGHRS and CDR2 as YFSETQ. Trimming pared 4 bases from V and 4 bases from J, leaving 14 bases between. This CDR3 is 15 amino acids long. Here the CDR3 reads CASSPWGGITGELFF. The CDR3 DNA reads as TGCGCCAGCAGCCCCTGGGGCGGAATCACCGGGGAGCTGTTTTTT.

The J gene is TRBJ2-1, the V gene TRBV27, with D uncertain. Germline CDR1 MNHEY, CDR2 SMNVEV (reference sequence). The CDR3 sequence is 13 residues long. Deletions cut 0 bases from V and 5 bases from J, with 5 bases between. The DNA of the CDR3 is TGTGCCAGCAGTTTATCGGGCGACAATGAGCAGTTCTTC. Protein product: CASSLSGDNEQFF.

The chain combines TRBV5-1 with TRBJ2-1, with TRBD2 as a possible D gene (6 bases). Trimming took 0 bases from V and 7 from J, leaving 14 bases between them. The germline CDR1 and CDR2 sequences are SGHRS and YFSETQ. The CDR3 spans 15 residues. The CDR3 DNA is TGCGCCAGCAGCTTGGAGGGAGGCCGGTGGAATGAGCAGTTCTTC. Amino acid sequence: CASSLEGGRWNEQFF.

This chain connects TRBV11-3 to TRBJ2-1, with a tentative D call TRBD2 (5 bases). Germline values: CDR1 SGHNT, CDR2 YENEEA. The V gene lost 5 bases and the J gene lost 7 bases, with 12 bases spanning the gap. The CDR3 covers 13 residues. CDR3 protein: CASSPGRRNEQFF. The CDR3 DNA follows: TGTGCCAGCAGCCCGGGTAGGAGGAATGAGCAGTTCTTC.

This rearrangement joins TRBV24-1 to TRBJ1-2, with 7 bases matching TRBD1. The CDR3 sequence is 12 residues long. Losses at the gene ends were 9 bases for V and 7 bases for J; bases not matched to a gene: 7. Looked up from germline, CDR1 is KGHDR and CDR2 is SFDVKD. The CDR3 spells CATRQGEGGYTF. The CDR3 DNA is TGTGCCACCCGACAGGGTGAGGGTGGCTACACCTTC.

The gene calls are TRBV4-1 and TRBJ2-4; TRBD1 is a possible D gene (6 bases). Germline V gives CDR1 MGHRA, CDR2 YSYEKL. Between the trimmed V and J ends, which lost 1 base and 8 bases, there was a span of 9 bases. This CDR3 comprises 13 residues. CDR3 protein: CASSQAGVDIQYF. The CDR3 coding sequence is TGCGCCAGCAGCCAAGCAGGGGTAGACATTCAGTACTTC.

V gene TRBV4-1 combines with J gene TRBJ2-3, with 10 bases matching TRBD1. Germline V gene data show CDR1 as MGHRA and CDR2 as YSYEKL. The CDR3 is made up of 17 amino acids. With V trimmed by 1 base and J by 5 bases, 9 bases remained unmatched. The CDR3 sequence is CASSQGRQGARGDTQYF. CDR3 nucleotide sequence: TGCGCCAGCAGCCAAGGACGACAGGGGGCCCGAGGAGATACGCAGTATTTT.

V gene TRBV19 combines with J gene TRBJ2-2, with 7 bases identical to TRBD2. The trim removed 6 bases at V and 0 bases at J, leaving 7 bases unmatched. This CDR3 is 16 amino acids long. Germline V gene sequence: CDR1 LNHDA, CDR2 SQIVND (reference sequence). The CDR3 spells CASRPLANSNTGELFF. The CDR3 DNA reads as TGTGCCAGTAGACCACTAGCGAACTCGAACACCGGGGAGCTGTTTTTT.

The chain has TRBV7-9 and TRBJ1-3; D ambiguous. The V end was cut by 7 bases, the J end by 0 bases, with 10 bases between. The CDR3 is made up of 14 amino acids. Looked up from germline, CDR1 is SEHNR and CDR2 is FQNEAQ (reference sequence). CDR3 amino acids: CASTDTFSGNTIYF. Here the CDR3 DNA reads TGTGCCAGCACTGACACCTTCTCTGGAAACACCATATATTTT.

The V gene is TRBV30, the J gene TRBJ2-7; possible D gene TRBD2, 5 bases. CDR1 is GTSNPN and CDR2 is SVGIG in the germline V gene (reference sequence). There are 14 residues in the CDR3. V was trimmed by 0 bases and J by 1 base, leaving 10 bases between them. The chain's CDR3 is CAWSVPGSSYEQYF. The CDR3 region has the DNA TGTGCCTGGAGTGTACCGGGGAGTTCCTACGAGCAGTACTTC.